This T cell receptor (beta chain) was found in a study of cytomegalovirus exposure and HLA in healthy donors. The PCR made use of 60 Vbeta and 13 Jbeta primers. Clones were read by immunoSEQ multiplex PCR, and TCRdb kept only the in-frame ones, dropping some. The repertoire has about 130,000 clones, more than 8% of them found once; the top ten carry roughly 1.9%. This clone was observed once. V was clipped by 5 bases and J by 6 bases; unmatched bases: 8. The CDR3 loop spans 15 amino acids. Germline values: CDR1 SGHTA, CDR2 FQGNSA. The TCR originated in a man aged 50 or older in good health and CMV-seronegative. Sequencing used PBMCs. The rearrangement links TRBV7-2 to TRBJ2-1; 9 bases are a match to TRBD2. The CDR3 DNA follows: TGTGCCAGCAGCCCCTGGCGGGAGGGCCCCAATGAGCAGTTCTTC. This encodes CASSPWREGPNEQFF. The whole variable domain, filled in from reference TRBV7-2 and TRBJ2-1, reads GAGVSQSPSNKVTEKGKDVELRCDPISGHTALYWYRQSLGQGLEFLIYFQGNSAPDKSGLPSDRFSAERTGGSVSTLTIQRTQQEDSAVYLCASSPWREGPNEQFFGPGTRLTVL.